Below are 31 T cell receptor beta chains sequenced from a single sample in a study of blood T cell repertoires in COVID-19. Some clones are missing from TCRdb's copy, which holds only in-frame ones; the method was immunoSEQ multiplex PCR. The sample includes fewer than 250,000 clones, approximately 84% of them seen just once. The sequenced sample consisted of peripheral blood. These TCRs come from a man aged 50 to 60 with acute or convalescent COVID-19.

The genes are TRBV6-5 and TRBJ2-2; D gene ambiguous. Germline V gene data show CDR1 as MNHEY and CDR2 as SVGAGI. The CDR3 length is 16 residues. V shed 2 bases and J shed 8 bases, with 18 bases lying between them. The CDR3 nucleotides read TGTGCCAGCAGTTACGTCCACAGAGTCGTAGTGGGGGAGCTGTTTTTT. Its protein product is CASSYVHRVVVGELFF.

The rearrangement links TRBV4-2 to TRBJ2-2, with TRBD2 as a possible D gene (5 bases). Germline values: CDR1 LGHNA, CDR2 YNFKEQ. The CDR3 is made up of 14 amino acids. Trimming removed 1 base from V and 2 bases from J, with 5 bases in between. The CDR3 here is CASSQGTNTGELFF. CDR3 coding DNA: TGTGCCAGCAGCCAAGGGACTAACACCGGGGAGCTGTTTTTT.

This clone showed up just once. The V and J genes are TRBV5-4 and TRBJ2-3; 9 positions match TRBD1. Germline lookup yields CDR1 SGHNT and CDR2 YYREEE (reference sequence). The CDR3 extends over 16 amino acids. J lost 1 base, V lost 4 bases, and 7 bases had no gene match. CDR3 sequence reads: CASSPTGGLGTDTQYF. DNA of the CDR3: TGTGCCAGCAGCCCTACAGGGGGCTTAGGCACAGATACGCAGTATTTT.

The CDR3 DNA is TGTGCCAGCTCACCAAGGACTAGCGGGATCTACGAGCAGTACTTC. Amino acids: CASSPRTSGIYEQYF. The chain couples TRBV18 to TRBJ2-7; 12 nucleotides agree with TRBD2. V lost 2 bases, J lost 3 bases, and 2 bases stayed unmatched. The CDR3 covers 15 residues. Germline V gives CDR1 KGHSH, CDR2 LQKENI.

This clone was observed a single time. J is TRBJ2-4 and V is TRBV30; TRBD2 agrees at 8 bases. The CDR3 contains 15 residues. V shed 1 base and J 12 bases; nucleotides not matched to a gene: 14. Germline assignment: CDR1 GTSNPN and CDR2 SVGIG (reference sequence). The CDR3 is CAWSGSRTSGDNQYF. The DNA of the CDR3 is TGTGCCTGGAGTGGCTCCCGAACTAGCGGAGATAATCAGTACTTC.

The chain employs TRBV5-1 and TRBJ1-3; 8 nucleotides align to TRBD1. The CDR3 consists of 15 residues. Germline V gene lookup returns CDR1 SGHRS and CDR2 YFSETQ. V lost 3 bases, J lost 2 bases, and 4 bases stayed unmatched. The CDR3 reads CASSWGTGPGNTIYF. The CDR3 DNA follows: TGCGCCAGCAGCTGGGGGACAGGCCCTGGAAACACCATATATTTT.

This chain joins TRBV11-2 and TRBJ2-7, with 8 bases aligning to TRBD2. CDR3 length: 16 amino acids. V was pared by 1 base and J by 5 bases, with 10 bases of the junction left unmatched. Germline V lookup: CDR1 SGHAT, CDR2 FQNNGV. CDR3 amino acids: CASSLGGSGIFHEQYF. The CDR3 DNA follows: TGTGCCAGCAGCTTAGGGGGTAGCGGGATCTTCCACGAGCAGTACTTC.

The CDR3 spells CASSTRYRRVGETQYF. In nucleotides, the CDR3 is TGTGCCAGCAGCACGCGTTACCGACGGGTGGGAGAGACCCAGTACTTC. The rearrangement links TRBV7-8 to TRBJ2-5, with D unresolved. V shed 5 bases and J shed 4 bases, with 20 bases lying between them. The CDR3 loop spans 16 amino acids. Germline CDR1 reads SGHVS; CDR2 reads FQNEAQ.

The genes are TRBV6-5 and TRBJ1-3; a possible D gene is TRBD1 (5 bases). The V gene lost 10 bases and the J gene lost 0 bases, with 13 bases spanning the gap. Germline V gene data show CDR1 as MNHEY and CDR2 as SVGAGI. This CDR3 contains 14 residues. The CDR3 reads CATLQDDSGNTIYF. In DNA, the CDR3 is TGTGCCACCCTACAGGATGACTCTGGAAACACCATATATTTT.

This clone was seen a handful of times. V gene TRBV5-1 combines with J gene TRBJ1-2; 10 bases agree with TRBD1. J was trimmed by 2 bases and V by 3 bases; bases with no gene match: 1. This CDR3 contains 14 residues. Germline CDR1 is SGHRS and CDR2 is YFSETQ. CDR3 DNA sequence: TGCGCCAGCAGCTGGGGACAGGGGAACTATGGCTACACCTTC. It specifies CASSWGQGNYGYTF. The full variable domain, with the rest looked up from reference TRBV5-1 and TRBJ1-2, is KAGVTQTPRYLIKTRGQQVTLSCSPISGHRSVSWYQQTPGQGLQFLFEYFSETQRNKGNFPGRFSGRQFSNSRSEMNVSTLELGDSALYLCASSWGQGNYGYTFGSGTRLTVV.

The chain carries TRBV19 and TRBJ1-2, with TRBD1 as a possible D gene (6 bases). The CDR3 contains 17 residues. CDR1 is LNHDA, CDR2 SQIVND, per germline (reference sequence). The germline V and J ends were trimmed by 1 base and 0 bases, with 15 bases remaining between them. Here the CDR3 DNA reads TGTGCCAGTAGTATAGCCCTTGGACAGCGAGCTAACTATGGCTACACCTTC. This gives the protein CASSIALGQRANYGYTF. The full variable domain, in which reference TRBV19 and TRBJ1-2 provide the parts outside the CDR3, is DGGITQSPKYLFRKEGQNVTLSCEQNLNHDAMYWYRQDPGQGLRLIYYSQIVNDFQKGDIAEGYSVSREKKESFPLTVTSAQKNPTAFYLCASSIALGQRANYGYTFGSGTRLTVV.

J is TRBJ2-7 and V is TRBV11-3; weak D call: TRBD1 (6 bases). The germline V and J ends were trimmed by 4 bases and 3 bases, with 16 bases remaining between them. Germline lookup yields CDR1 SGHNT and CDR2 YENEEA. The CDR3 has 15 residues. The CDR3 sequence is CASSSPQGKGYEQYF. CDR3 nucleotide sequence: TGTGCCAGCAGCTCCCCCCAGGGGAAAGGCTACGAGCAGTACTTC.

This sequence joins TRBV5-1 and TRBJ2-7; TRBD2 agrees at 8 bases. The J segment lost 4 bases and the V segment lost 4 bases, leaving 13 bases of the junction unmatched. Germline V CDR1 and CDR2: SGHRS, YFSETQ. This CDR3 has 16 amino acids. CDR3 sequence (DNA): TGCGCCAGCAGCCTCTGGGGAGCGGGAGCTAATTACGAGCAGTACTTC. It yields the protein CASSLWGAGANYEQYF.

V gene TRBV29-1 combines with J gene TRBJ1-2; 11 bases fit TRBD1. Germline CDR1 and CDR2: SQVTM and ANQGSEA. The CDR3 length is 13 residues. J was trimmed by 4 bases and V by 6 bases; bases with no gene match: 4. CDR3 DNA: TGCAGCGTCAGGACAGGGGGCGCCTATGGCTACACCTTC. Encoded protein: CSVRTGGAYGYTF.

The J gene is TRBJ2-1, the V gene TRBV12-3 or TRBV12-4; weak D call: TRBD2 (5 bases). CDR3 size: 12 residues. With 5 bases removed from V and 4 bases from J, the gap between germline ends came to 6 bases. This CDR3 reads CASSRTYNEQFF. Written as DNA, the CDR3 is TGTGCCAGCAGTCGGACTTACAATGAGCAGTTCTTC.

The chain links TRBV5-1 to TRBJ2-1, with 11 bases identical to TRBD1. V lost 4 bases and J lost 5; bases outside the gene matches: 5. Germline V gene data show CDR1 as SGHRS and CDR2 as YFSETQ. The CDR3 is 15 amino acids. The CDR3 is CASSIGQGAHNEQFF. The CDR3 region has the DNA TGCGCCAGCAGCATTGGACAGGGGGCCCACAATGAGCAGTTCTTC.

V and J are TRBV6-1 and TRBJ1-2; D is possibly TRBD1 (5 bases). V gave up 3 bases and J gave up 1 base, with 12 bases separating them. The CDR3 runs to 15 residues. Looked up from germline, CDR1 is MNHNS and CDR2 is SASEGT. The CDR3 protein is CASSEHTGHNYGYTF. The DNA for the CDR3 is TGTGCCAGCAGTGAGCATACAGGTCATAACTATGGCTACACCTTC.

CDR3 in amino acids: CASSMVAGRSDTQYF. Here the CDR3 DNA reads TGTGCCAGTAGTATGGTAGCGGGACGCTCAGATACGCAGTATTTT. The chain combines TRBV19 with TRBJ2-3; TRBD2 matches at 8 bases. The CDR3 sequence is 15 residues long. In germline, CDR1 is LNHDA, CDR2 SQIVND (reference sequence). The trim removed 3 bases at V and 4 bases at J, leaving 6 bases unmatched.

The CDR3, as DNA: TGTGCCAGCAGCTTCAGGGGCATGAGCAATCAGCCCCAGCATTTT. This sequence encodes CASSFRGMSNQPQHF. The chain joins TRBV5-6 to TRBJ1-5, with D tentatively TRBD1 (6 bases). V gave up 2 bases and J gave up 1 base, with 10 bases separating them. Germline CDR1 SGHDT, CDR2 YYEEEE. CDR3 length equals 15 residues. Full variable domain (rest looked up from reference TRBV5-6 and TRBJ1-5): DAGVTQSPTHLIKTRGQQVTLRCSPKSGHDTVSWYQQALGQGPQFIFQYYEEEERQRGNFPDRFSGHQFPNYSSELNVNALLLGDSALYLCASSFRGMSNQPQHFGDGTRLSIL.

The J gene is TRBJ2-5, the V gene TRBV19; D perhaps matches TRBD2 (6 bases). The CDR3 spans 13 residues. Germline loops: CDR1 LNHDA, CDR2 SQIVND (reference sequence). Trimming left V 6 bases short and J 3 bases short, with 11 bases between. CDR3 bases: TGTGCCAGTAGATGGGGGGAGGAAGAGACCCAGTACTTC. It encodes CASRWGEEETQYF.

The chain joins TRBV9 to TRBJ1-3; possibly TRBD1 for D (5 bases). V lost 0 bases to trimming and J lost 3 bases, with 19 bases between them. The length of the CDR3 is 18 residues. Per the germline V gene, CDR1 is SGDLS and CDR2 is YYNGEE. CDR3 nucleotide sequence: TGTGCCAGCAGCGTAGCAATAGACAGCCTCACCGTTGGAAACACCATATATTTT. Amino acid sequence: CASSVAIDSLTVGNTIYF.

This sequence joins TRBV7-9 and TRBJ2-1, with 9 bases lining up with TRBD1. There are 14 residues in the CDR3. The trim removed 7 bases at V and 8 bases at J, leaving 9 bases unmatched. CDR1 and CDR2 from the germline V gene are SEHNR and FQNEAQ (reference sequence). This chain's CDR3 is CASTFGTGLHEQFF. DNA of the CDR3: TGTGCCAGCACCTTCGGGACAGGGTTGCATGAGCAGTTCTTC.

The rearrangement uses TRBV7-9 and TRBJ1-6, with 7 bases matching TRBD1. V shed 1 base, J shed 12 bases, and the junction held 6 bases outside the gene matches. The germline V gene encodes CDR1 SEHNR and CDR2 FQNEAQ (reference sequence). There are 14 residues in the CDR3. The CDR3: CASSLESGGGPLHF. For the CDR3, the DNA is TGTGCCAGCAGCTTAGAATCAGGGGGTGGACCCCTCCACTTT.

V gene TRBV5-1 combines with J gene TRBJ1-2, with TRBD1 identical over 8 bases. Unmatched junction bases numbered 2, after V lost 6 bases and J lost 4 bases. Germline lookup yields CDR1 SGHRS and CDR2 YFSETQ. This CDR3 comprises 12 residues. The CDR3 DNA is TGCGCCAGCACAGGGGGCGGCTATGGCTACACCTTC. Protein: CASTGGGYGYTF.

This clone appeared a single time. The chain employs TRBV2 and TRBJ2-2; 7 bases align to TRBD1. V dropped 3 bases and J dropped 7; count of bases not matched to a gene: 5. The CDR3 is 14 amino acids. CDR1 SNHLY and CDR2 FYNNEI come from the germline V gene. CDR3 sequence (DNA): TGTGCCAGCAGTGACAGGGGGTGGGTCGGGGAGCTGTTTTTT. Translated: CASSDRGWVGELFF.

The chain couples TRBV6-5 to TRBJ2-2, with D possibly matching TRBD2 (5 bases). V lost 1 base and J lost 6, with 6 bases in between. The CDR3 spans 13 residues. Per the germline V gene, CDR1 is MNHEY and CDR2 is SVGAGI. As DNA, the CDR3 is TGTGCCAGCAGTTACTGGACTTCCGGGGAGCTGTTTTTT. Translating it yields CASSYWTSGELFF.

The chain uses TRBV2 and TRBJ2-5, with TRBD2 matching over 7 bases. Germline loops: CDR1 SNHLY, CDR2 FYNNEI. J was trimmed by 3 bases and V by 4 bases; bases with no gene match: 14. The CDR3 length is 17 residues. The CDR3 region has the DNA TGTGCCAGCAGTGGGACGGGAGGCCCCGGTGAGGAAGAGACCCAGTACTTC. This gives the protein CASSGTGGPGEEETQYF.

This chain uses TRBV19 with TRBJ2-7; D is possibly TRBD1 (5 bases). The CDR3 is 13 amino acids. V shed 2 bases and J shed 5 bases, with 10 bases lying between them. Germline V gene sequence: CDR1 LNHDA, CDR2 SQIVND (reference sequence). The CDR3 here is CASSIQGINEQYF. The CDR3, as DNA: TGTGCCAGTAGTATACAGGGAATCAACGAGCAGTACTTC. Based on the CDR3 plus reference TRBV19 and TRBJ2-7, the full variable domain is DGGITQSPKYLFRKEGQNVTLSCEQNLNHDAMYWYRQDPGQGLRLIYYSQIVNDFQKGDIAEGYSVSREKKESFPLTVTSAQKNPTAFYLCASSIQGINEQYFGPGTRLTVT.

This chain joins TRBV12-5 and TRBJ1-2; D unclear. The CDR3 covers 15 residues. V shed 0 bases and J shed 6 bases, with 14 bases lying between them. Per germline, CDR1 LGHNT and CDR2 FRNRAP. Here the CDR3 DNA reads TGTGCTAGTGGTTTGGTCACTTCAGGATCTAATGGCTACACCTTC. As protein: CASGLVTSGSNGYTF.

This clone was detected only once. The chain uses TRBV2 and TRBJ2-3, with D possibly being TRBD2 (6 bases). Trimming cost V 5 bases and J 1 base, with 22 bases left between them. The V gene's germline CDR1 is SNHLY and CDR2 FYNNEI. The CDR3 contains 18 residues. The CDR3, as DNA: TGTGCCAGCAGTACGCCCCAGTTGCGGGGAGTGGGCACAGATACGCAGTATTTT. Translating gives CASSTPQLRGVGTDTQYF. Full variable domain (missing parts from reference TRBV2 and TRBJ2-3): EPEVTQTPSHQVTQMGQEVILRCVPISNHLYFYWYRQILGQKVEFLVSFYNNEISEKSEIFDDQFSVERPDGSNFTLKIRSTKLEDSAMYFCASSTPQLRGVGTDTQYFGPGTRLTVL.

The chain links TRBV2 to TRBJ2-5; D gene uncertain. Trimming pared 3 bases from V and 2 bases from J, leaving 4 bases between. The length of the CDR3 is 12 residues. Germline CDR1 is SNHLY and CDR2 is FYNNEI. CDR3: CASSDKQETQYF. Written as DNA, the CDR3 is TGTGCCAGCAGTGACAAACAAGAGACCCAGTACTTC. Drawing the rest from reference TRBV2 and TRBJ2-5, the complete variable domain is EPEVTQTPSHQVTQMGQEVILRCVPISNHLYFYWYRQILGQKVEFLVSFYNNEISEKSEIFDDQFSVERPDGSNFTLKIRSTKLEDSAMYFCASSDKQETQYFGPGTRLLVL.